This TCR beta chain was captured by sequencing in a study of human T cells and chemical hapten exposure. This clonotype was seen only a few times. Germline V CDR1 and CDR2: LNHDA, SQIVND (reference sequence). V was pared by 5 bases and J by 8 bases, with 12 bases between. The CDR3 is made up of 12 amino acids. The library tagged individual cDNA molecules with unique molecular identifiers. A single record per CDR3 protein comes from TCRdb applying MiXCR to the RACE reads. This sample has some 180,000 distinct CDR3 sequences, with about 22% found just once. As for time point: patch test 3, about 24 weeks after DPC sensitization. Stated treatment: therapeutic diphenylcyclopropenone sensitization with weekly scalp DPC.

The clonotype was recovered from a woman aged 40 to 50 with alopecia areata. Some clones in this sample may be carry-over from other donors' samples. The gene calls are TRBV19 and TRBJ1-2; D is ambiguous. Here the sequenced sample was whole blood, taken in connection with sensitization to the hapten diphenylcyclopropenone (DPC). Written as DNA, the CDR3 is TGTGCCAGTAGTCCGCAGACGTGGGGCTACACCTTC. This gives the protein CASSPQTWGYTF.